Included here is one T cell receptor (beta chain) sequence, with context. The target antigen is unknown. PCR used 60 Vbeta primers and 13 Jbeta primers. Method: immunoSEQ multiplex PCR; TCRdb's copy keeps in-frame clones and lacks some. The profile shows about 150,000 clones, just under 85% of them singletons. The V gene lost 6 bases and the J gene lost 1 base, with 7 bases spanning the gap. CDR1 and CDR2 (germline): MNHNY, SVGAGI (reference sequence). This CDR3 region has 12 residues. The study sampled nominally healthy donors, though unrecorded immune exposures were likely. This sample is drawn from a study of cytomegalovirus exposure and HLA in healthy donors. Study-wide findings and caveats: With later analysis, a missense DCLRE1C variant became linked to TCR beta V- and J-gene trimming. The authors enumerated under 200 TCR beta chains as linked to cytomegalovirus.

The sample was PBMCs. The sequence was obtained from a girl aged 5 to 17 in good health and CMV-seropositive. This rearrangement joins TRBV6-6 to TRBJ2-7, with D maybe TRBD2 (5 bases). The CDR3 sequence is CASSSGSYEQYF. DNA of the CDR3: TGTGCCAGCAGCTCGGGATCCTACGAGCAGTACTTC.